Listed below are T cell receptor beta chains from one sample, sequenced in a study of CD8 T cells in Susac syndrome. TCRdb itself ran the immunoSEQ multiplex PCR reads through MiXCR, one entry per CDR3 protein. The sample contains about 150,000 distinct CDR3 sequences, less than 97% of which appear only once. The sequencing input was CD8+ T cells from PBMCs. The receptor set was obtained from a human donor with multiple sclerosis. The CDR3 runs from the conserved cysteine through the conserved F or W. The D gene is left open where the match is weak. Clone size is shown for a subset of rows, as once, few, many or a class of expanded clone.

cdr3_length: 12; d_call: .; v_call: TRBV2; clone_size: .; j_call: TRBJ2-1; cdr3_aa: CASRNRNNEQFF; cdr3_nt: TGTGCCAGCAGGAACAGGAACAATGAGCAGTTCTTC
cdr3_length: 13; d_call: .; v_call: TRBV7-9; clone_size: .; j_call: TRBJ1-1; cdr3_aa: CASSFGANTEAFF; cdr3_nt: TGTGCCAGCAGCTTCGGTGCTAACACTGAAGCTTTCTTT
cdr3_length: 19; d_call: .; v_call: TRBV3-1; clone_size: .; j_call: TRBJ2-5; cdr3_aa: CASSPPSAGPISKQETQYF; cdr3_nt: TGTGCCAGCAGCCCACCCTCCGCGGGACCCATCTCCAAACAAGAGACCCAGTACTTC
cdr3_length: 15; d_call: .; v_call: TRBV28; clone_size: .; j_call: TRBJ1-1; cdr3_aa: CASSHRTDIGTEAFF; cdr3_nt: TGTGCCAGCAGTCACCGGACAGATATCGGCACTGAAGCTTTCTTT
cdr3_length: 13; d_call: .; v_call: TRBV12-3/TRBV12-4; clone_size: few; j_call: TRBJ2-5; cdr3_aa: CASSPLGGETQYF; cdr3_nt: TGTGCCAGCAGTCCCCTTGGCGGGGAGACCCAGTACTTC
cdr3_length: 15; d_call: .; v_call: TRBV29-1; clone_size: .; j_call: TRBJ1-1; cdr3_aa: CSVDPPRGPVTEAFF; cdr3_nt: TGCAGCGTTGATCCCCCCCGGGGACCCGTAACTGAAGCTTTCTTT
cdr3_length: 17; d_call: .; v_call: TRBV7-2; clone_size: once; j_call: TRBJ2-1; cdr3_aa: CASSLAMGDQISNEQFF; cdr3_nt: TGTGCCAGCAGCTTAGCGATGGGAGACCAGATAAGCAATGAGCAGTTCTTC
cdr3_length: 13; d_call: .; v_call: TRBV7-6; clone_size: .; j_call: TRBJ2-1; cdr3_aa: CASSLYQYNEQFF; cdr3_nt: TGTGCCAGCAGCTTGTATCAGTACAATGAGCAGTTCTTC
cdr3_length: 14; d_call: .; v_call: TRBV9; clone_size: .; j_call: TRBJ2-5; cdr3_aa: CASSVDPLEKTQYF; cdr3_nt: TGTGCCAGCAGCGTAGACCCTCTAGAAAAGACCCAGTACTTC
cdr3_length: 13; d_call: .; v_call: TRBV19; clone_size: .; j_call: TRBJ2-3; cdr3_aa: CASSIGSEDTQYF; cdr3_nt: TGTGCCAGTAGTATTGGGTCCGAGGATACGCAGTATTTT
cdr3_length: 15; d_call: .; v_call: TRBV19; clone_size: .; j_call: TRBJ2-6; cdr3_aa: CASSMAGAGANVLTF; cdr3_nt: TGTGCCAGTAGTATGGCAGGCGCCGGGGCCAACGTCCTGACTTTC
cdr3_length: 14; d_call: TRBD2; v_call: TRBV6-4; clone_size: .; j_call: TRBJ2-1; cdr3_aa: CASSEERGGLEQFF; cdr3_nt: TGTGCCAGCAGTGAAGAGCGGGGGGGCCTAGAGCAGTTCTTC
cdr3_length: 15; d_call: TRBD2; v_call: TRBV12-3/TRBV12-4; clone_size: .; j_call: TRBJ2-5; cdr3_aa: CASLAGTSGQETQYF; cdr3_nt: TGTGCCAGCTTAGCCGGGACTAGCGGACAAGAGACCCAGTACTTC
cdr3_length: 13; d_call: .; v_call: TRBV10-2; clone_size: .; j_call: TRBJ2-4; cdr3_aa: CASSVARVDIQYF; cdr3_nt: TGCGCCAGCAGTGTAGCGAGGGTAGACATTCAGTACTTC
cdr3_length: 13; d_call: .; v_call: TRBV9; clone_size: .; j_call: TRBJ1-2; cdr3_aa: CASSEAQGNGYTF; cdr3_nt: TGTGCCAGCAGCGAGGCCCAAGGTAATGGCTACACCTTC
cdr3_length: 13; d_call: .; v_call: TRBV20-1; clone_size: .; j_call: TRBJ2-1; cdr3_aa: CSARDLSYNEQFF; cdr3_nt: TGCAGTGCTAGAGATCTCTCGTACAATGAGCAGTTCTTC
cdr3_length: 12; d_call: .; v_call: TRBV7-9; clone_size: .; j_call: TRBJ2-5; cdr3_aa: CASSGGSTSWYF; cdr3_nt: TGTGCCAGCAGCGGAGGATCGACGTCTTGGTACTTC
cdr3_length: 8; d_call: .; v_call: TRBV7-9; clone_size: .; j_call: TRBJ2-2; cdr3_aa: CAGGELFF; cdr3_nt: TGTGCCGGCGGGGAGCTGTTTTTT
cdr3_length: 16; d_call: TRBD2; v_call: TRBV7-9; clone_size: .; j_call: TRBJ2-4; cdr3_aa: CASSLSTSGVKNIQYF; cdr3_nt: TGTGCCAGCAGCTTGTCGACTAGCGGGGTCAAAAACATTCAGTACTTC